This entry features one T cell receptor (beta chain) sequence. The antigen is undetermined. This specimen belongs to a study of T cell responses to AZD1222 COVID-19 vaccine. Study-level results: In a largely white British group with more females than males, clonal diversity was possibly underestimated. Seropositive AZD1222 recipients at baseline numbered only five or six.

The method was immunoSEQ multiplex PCR; TCRdb's version includes in-frame clones alone and lacks a portion of them. The table records under 250,000 clones, about 92% of them present only once. The germline CDR1 and CDR2 sequences are SGHTA and FQGNSA. CDR3 length equals 16 residues. The junction had 11 bases not matched to a gene; V was cut back by 5 bases and J by 4 bases. The TCR sequence derives from an adult in good health. V is TRBV7-2 and J is TRBJ2-1; the match to TRBD1 covers 7 bases. Source: peripheral blood, taken on day 0 of MenACWY control vaccination. CDR3 loop: CASSPGQPARYNEQFF. Written as DNA, the CDR3 is TGTGCCAGCAGCCCGGGACAGCCAGCTAGATACAATGAGCAGTTCTTC.